These 7 T cell receptor beta chains were all obtained from the same sample, sequenced in a study of monozygotic twins with cystic fibrosis. Generated by immunoSEQ multiplex PCR, the TCRdb table keeps only in-frame clones and is missing some. This sample has about 30,000 clones; over 80% occur once, and the top ten carry roughly 0.9%. Input material: blood. These receptors originate from a girl aged 2-10 years with cystic fibrosis.

This chain links TRBV4-1 with TRBJ1-2; D is unresolved. The CDR3 totals 15 residues. V lost 1 base to trimming and J lost 5 bases, with 14 bases between them. Germline lookup yields CDR1 MGHRA and CDR2 YSYEKL. The chain's CDR3 is CASSQVWLPAYGYTF. The CDR3 DNA is TGCGCCAGCAGCCAAGTCTGGCTGCCGGCTTATGGCTACACCTTC.

The V call is TRBV4-1, the J call TRBJ1-2; 9 nucleotides line up with TRBD1. Germline V lookup: CDR1 MGHRA, CDR2 YSYEKL. V shed 0 bases, J shed 0 bases, and the junction held 8 bases outside the gene matches. The CDR3 runs to 18 residues. The DNA for the CDR3 is TGCGCCAGCAGCCAAGAAGGGACCGGGACAGGGTCTAACTATGGCTACACCTTC. It encodes CASSQEGTGTGSNYGYTF.

This clone was counted once. Lacking the conserved final phenylalanine or tryptophan, this CDR3 likely reflects a read error. Because the CDR3's place on the DNA is in doubt, the DNA is left out and the CDR3 is given as listed by TCRdb. The V gene is TRBV20-1, the J gene TRBJ2-7; the D call in the table, TRBD1, was not verified against the DNA. Germline V gene lookup returns CDR1 DFQATT and CDR2 SNEGSKA (reference sequence). The CDR3 has 11 residues if both end residues are counted. The chain's CDR3 is CSARDGSRSFL.

This clone occurred once. The chain joins TRBV2 to TRBJ1-2; 7 nucleotides agree with TRBD1. Losses at the gene ends were 5 bases for V and 5 bases for J; bases not matched to a gene: 11. This CDR3 has 15 amino acids. Germline assignment: CDR1 SNHLY and CDR2 FYNNEI. Written as DNA, the CDR3 is TGTGCCAGCAGTCCCCAAGGGGGCAGGGGTTATGGCTACACCTTC. It is translated as CASSPQGGRGYGYTF.

The chain carries TRBV27 and TRBJ2-7; 9 positions match TRBD1. Trimming cost V 5 bases and J 1 base; bases outside gene matches: 3. CDR3 length: 14 amino acids. In germline, CDR1 is MNHEY, CDR2 SMNVEV (reference sequence). The DNA of the CDR3 is TGTGCCAGCAGTCTCGGACAGGGGTCCTACGAGCAGTACTTC. This codes for CASSLGQGSYEQYF.

The CDR3 DNA reads as TGCAGTGCTTATAGGAGTGGCTACACCTTC. Its protein product is CSAYRSGYTF. This rearrangement joins TRBV20-1 to TRBJ1-2; D is ambiguous. The CDR3 covers 10 residues. Per germline, CDR1 DFQATT and CDR2 SNEGSKA (reference sequence). V was trimmed by 5 bases and J by 7 bases, leaving 8 bases between them.

V is TRBV19 and J is TRBJ1-5; D not certain. The CDR3 has 15 amino acids. The V gene lost 3 bases and the J gene lost 1 base, with 10 bases spanning the gap. The germline V gene has CDR1 LNHDA and CDR2 SQIVND (reference sequence). This CDR3 reads CASSMGSGSNQPQHF. The CDR3 region has the DNA TGTGCCAGTAGTATGGGAAGCGGGAGCAATCAGCCCCAGCATTTT.